The T cell receptor beta chain described here comes from a study of OX40 agonist ivuxolimab in advanced cancers. The assay was immunoSEQ multiplex PCR, and TCRdb's table has in-frame clones only and misses some. Counted here are 50,000 to 65,000 clones, 80% to 90% occurring once; the ten biggest clones make up about 12%. This clone was seen just once. Its specificity is unknown. Study-wide results and limits: CD8+ T cells (on average) carried more expanded clones than CD4+ T cells.

Specimen: CD4+ or CD8+ T cells sorted from blood, collected in a trial of the OX40 agonist ivuxolimab. This TCR derives from an adult with an advanced solid tumor such as melanoma, head and neck, liver or kidney cancer.

For the CDR3, the DNA is TGTGCCAGTAGTAATTTAAGGCTAGGAGGGTCCTACGAGCAGTACTTC. Translated, it gives CASSNLRLGGSYEQYF. This sequence joins TRBV19 and TRBJ2-7, with D possibly matching TRBD2 (6 bases). The CDR3 has 16 residues. CDR1 and CDR2 (germline): LNHDA, SQIVND (reference sequence). V gave up 4 bases and J gave up 1 base, with 17 bases separating them.